Presented here are 25 T cell receptor beta chains from one specimen sequenced in a study of T-cell reconstitution after alpha-beta-depleted transplantation in children. Preparation of the TCRbeta library was carried out with unique molecular identifiers. MiXCR, run by TCRdb on the PCR reads, gives a single entry per CDR3 protein. The sample has roughly 100,000 distinct CDR3 sequences; roughly 8.3% are singletons. Sequenced material: PBMCs from the stem cell graft donor, taken from the stem cell graft. The origin of the receptors is a human donor who donated a stem cell graft to a child with congenital amegakaryocytic thrombocytopenia.

This clonotype was counted at least ten times. This chain joins TRBV7-2 and TRBJ1-2; tentatively, D is TRBD1 (5 bases). The V gene lost 7 bases and the J gene lost 2 bases, with 17 bases spanning the gap. The CDR3 length is 15 residues. Germline lookup yields CDR1 SGHTA and CDR2 FQGNSA. This CDR3 is CASTKAPGANYGYTF. The CDR3 DNA reads as TGTGCCAGCACCAAGGCGCCCGGGGCAAACTATGGCTACACCTTC.

This clonotype was picked up many times. The CDR3 DNA is TGTGCCAGCAGGTCGGGACGTCTAGGGGGAGGTCAGCCCCAGCATTTT. It codes for CASRSGRLGGGQPQHF. The chain is built from TRBV28 and TRBJ1-5, with D perhaps matching TRBD1 (6 bases). Germline CDR1 is MDHEN and CDR2 is SYDVKM. This CDR3 spans 16 amino acids. Trimming pared 6 bases from V and 6 bases from J, leaving 21 bases between.

In this sample, this clonotype turned up many times. The chain has TRBV29-1 and TRBJ2-3; 7 bases map to TRBD2. The CDR3 runs 14 residues. Per the germline V gene, CDR1 is SQVTM and CDR2 is ANQGSEA. Unmatched junction bases numbered 7, after V lost 6 bases and J lost 1 base. The CDR3 reads CSVRRGDGTDTQYF. CDR3 coding DNA: TGCAGCGTCCGACGGGGGGACGGCACAGATACGCAGTATTTT.

This clonotype has a count of ten or more. This chain links TRBV7-2 with TRBJ1-5; D remains unclear. Trimming stripped 2 bases from V and 6 bases from J, with 11 bases between. This CDR3 comprises 14 residues. Germline-derived CDR1 and CDR2 are SGHTA and FQGNSA. CDR3 nucleotide sequence: TGTGCCAGCAGCTTAAGGATGGCGAGTCAGCCCCAGCATTTT. Translated: CASSLRMASQPQHF.

Many counts were recorded for this clonotype. The chain employs TRBV16 and TRBJ2-1; D not resolved. Germline CDR1 reads KGHSY; CDR2 reads FQNENV. The CDR3 runs to 13 residues. V was pared by 4 bases and J by 5 bases, with 9 bases between. The CDR3 DNA follows: TGTGCCAGCAGCCCCCAGCAGAACAATGAGCAGTTCTTC. Residues: CASSPQQNNEQFF.

This clonotype has at least ten counts. J is TRBJ1-1 and V is TRBV6-5, with a possible D match to TRBD1 (5 bases). Trimming removed 5 bases at V and 6 bases at J, with 13 bases between. The CDR3 is made up of 13 amino acids. The germline V gene encodes CDR1 MNHEY and CDR2 SVGAGI. The CDR3 bases are TGTGCCAGCAGTACCTCAGGGACCCCTGAAGCTTTCTTT. Translating gives CASSTSGTPEAFF.

This clonotype was counted many times. This chain links TRBV20-1 with TRBJ2-1; tentative D call: TRBD2 (5 bases). Between the trimmed V and J ends, which lost 3 bases and 1 base, there was a span of 16 bases. The CDR3 consists of 16 residues. Germline CDR1 reads DFQATT; CDR2 reads SNEGSKA (reference sequence). Here the CDR3 DNA reads TGCAGTGCTAGTTTTCCTCATGGAGGTTCCTACAATGAGCAGTTCTTC. It yields the protein CSASFPHGGSYNEQFF.

There are many counts of this clonotype. This chain connects TRBV24-1 to TRBJ2-1, with 7 bases that match TRBD2. Trimming at V came to 6 bases and at J to 3 bases, leaving 19 bases not matched to a gene. This CDR3 comprises 19 residues. The germline V gene has CDR1 KGHDR and CDR2 SFDVKD. CDR3 sequence: CATSTTIRKGGTNYNEQFF. DNA for the CDR3: TGTGCCACCAGTACGACCATAAGAAAGGGCGGGACTAACTACAATGAGCAGTTCTTC.

This chain joins TRBV7-8 and TRBJ2-1; TRBD2 agrees at 15 bases. The length of the CDR3 is 15 residues. The V gene end was trimmed by 4 bases and the J gene end by 11 bases; junction bases not matched to a gene: 6. The V gene's germline CDR1 is SGHVS and CDR2 FQNEAQ. The CDR3 region has the DNA TGTGCCAGCAGCTCCTGGACTAGCGGGGGGGGGAAGCAGTTCTTC. Translating gives CASSSWTSGGGKQFF.

This clonotype has ten or more counts. CDR3: CASSLGTGGYNEQFF. The CDR3 nucleotides are TGTGCCAGCAGTTTAGGTACAGGGGGCTACAATGAGCAGTTCTTC. The chain links TRBV27 to TRBJ2-1; 8 bases map to TRBD1. The CDR3 is made up of 15 amino acids. Germline V gene sequence: CDR1 MNHEY, CDR2 SMNVEV (reference sequence). J gave up 3 bases and V 2 bases, and 3 bases lay outside the gene matches.

This clonotype has ten or more counts. The rearrangement links TRBV11-2 to TRBJ2-7, with a possible D match to TRBD1 (5 bases). From germline, CDR1 is SGHAT and CDR2 FQNNGV. Deletions cut 3 bases from V and 0 bases from J, with 9 bases between. The CDR3 totals 14 residues. CDR3 nucleotides: TGTGCCAGCAGCTTGGACATCTTCTCCTACGAGCAGTACTTC. Amino acid sequence: CASSLDIFSYEQYF.

This clonotype was observed many times. The chain couples TRBV10-3 to TRBJ2-1; 8 bases align to TRBD2. The CDR3 extends over 14 amino acids. Germline assignment: CDR1 ENHRY and CDR2 SYGVKD. The V gene end was trimmed by 5 bases and the J gene end by 8 bases; junction bases not matched to a gene: 8. CDR3: CAISYTGGVDEQFF. The CDR3 DNA follows: TGTGCCATCAGTTATACGGGGGGGGTTGATGAGCAGTTCTTC.

This clonotype was counted at least ten times. This chain uses TRBV5-1 with TRBJ2-1; D remains ambiguous. This CDR3 contains 13 residues. CDR1 is SGHRS and CDR2 is YFSETQ in the germline V gene. Trimming removed 0 bases from V and 5 bases from J, with 6 bases in between. The CDR3 DNA reads as TGCGCCAGCAGCTTGGGGCTCAACAATGAGCAGTTCTTC. Residues: CASSLGLNNEQFF.

At least ten counts were recorded for this clonotype. J is TRBJ2-1 and V is TRBV5-1; TRBD2 matches at 9 bases. The trim removed 6 bases at V and 3 bases at J, leaving 4 bases unmatched. The CDR3 contains 14 residues. The germline V gene encodes CDR1 SGHRS and CDR2 YFSETQ. CDR3 loop: CASISTSGYNEQFF. CDR3 DNA sequence: TGCGCCAGCATCTCGACTAGCGGCTACAATGAGCAGTTCTTC. Variable domain in full (rest from reference TRBV5-1 and TRBJ2-1): KAGVTQTPRYLIKTRGQQVTLSCSPISGHRSVSWYQQTPGQGLQFLFEYFSETQRNKGNFPGRFSGRQFSNSRSEMNVSTLELGDSALYLCASISTSGYNEQFFGPGTRLTVL.

This clonotype was recorded at least ten times. V gene TRBV5-1 combines with J gene TRBJ1-5; maybe TRBD1 (5 bases). The V gene lost 0 bases and the J gene lost 1 base, with 11 bases spanning the gap. CDR3 length: 16 amino acids. Germline V CDR1 and CDR2: SGHRS, YFSETQ. CDR3 sequence (DNA): TGCGCCAGCAGCTTGGGACAGTTGGGAAGCAATCAGCCCCAGCATTTT. Translating gives CASSLGQLGSNQPQHF.

This clonotype was observed many times. The chain recombines TRBV10-3 with TRBJ2-2; 9 bases map to TRBD1. The V gene end was trimmed by 4 bases and the J gene end by 5 bases; junction bases not matched to a gene: 2. Germline-derived CDR1 and CDR2 are ENHRY and SYGVKD. The CDR3 has 14 residues. The CDR3 loop is CAISGDRATGELFF. CDR3 bases: TGTGCCATCAGTGGGGACAGGGCGACCGGGGAGCTGTTTTTT.

Of note for this clonotype: This sequence may be a read error, since a much larger clone differs from it by one base. Likely a read error: the CDR3 ends without its conserved phenylalanine or tryptophan. The V call is TRBV6-1, the J call TRBJ1-1; 7 bases map to TRBD1. This CDR3 comprises 14 residues. Per germline, CDR1 MNHNS and CDR2 SASEGT. The junction had 5 bases not matched to a gene; V was cut back by 7 bases and J by 0 bases. The DNA of the CDR3 is TGTGCCAGCATCAAAACAGGGGTGAACACTGAAGCTTTCTCT. Its translation is CASIKTGVNTEAFS.

This clonotype was recorded at least ten times. V gene TRBV5-1 combines with J gene TRBJ2-7; 7 positions match TRBD1. The CDR3 loop spans 13 amino acids. The V gene end was trimmed by 4 bases and the J gene end by 5 bases; junction bases not matched to a gene: 6. Looked up from germline, CDR1 is SGHRS and CDR2 is YFSETQ. CDR3 DNA sequence: TGCGCCAGCAGCATCGACAGGGTAAACGAGCAGTACTTC. Translation: CASSIDRVNEQYF.

The table lists this clonotype with many counts. This chain uses TRBV12-3 or TRBV12-4 with TRBJ2-1; TRBD2 agrees at 13 bases. V gave up 3 bases and J gave up 0 bases; unmatched junction bases: 8. The CDR3 contains 19 residues. The CDR3 protein is CASSLGGLAGASSYNEQFF. The DNA of the CDR3 is TGTGCCAGCAGTTTGGGAGGACTAGCGGGGGCAAGCTCCTACAATGAGCAGTTCTTC.

This clonotype was seen many times. The rearrangement uses TRBV5-1 and TRBJ1-6; possible D gene TRBD1, 5 bases. The CDR3 contains 15 residues. Germline lookup yields CDR1 SGHRS and CDR2 YFSETQ. V was trimmed by 0 bases and J by 8 bases, leaving 12 bases between them. The CDR3: CASSLDPGNDSPLHF. CDR3 coding DNA: TGCGCCAGCAGCTTGGACCCAGGGAATGATTCACCCCTCCACTTT.

This clonotype appeared many times. The chain employs TRBV30 and TRBJ2-3, with D unresolved. The CDR3 totals 14 residues. V lost 0 bases to trimming and J lost 1 base, with 8 bases between them. The germline CDR1 and CDR2 sequences are GTSNPN and SVGIG (reference sequence). The CDR3 loop is CAWSVRRGTDTQYF. The CDR3 region has the DNA TGTGCCTGGAGTGTACGAAGGGGCACAGATACGCAGTATTTT. The entire variable domain, with the rest obtained from reference TRBV30 and TRBJ2-3, is as follows: SQTIHQWPATLVQPVGSPLSLECTVEGTSNPNLYWYRQAAGRGLQLLFYSVGIGQISSEVPQNLSASRPQDRQFILSSKKLLLSDSGFYLCAWSVRRGTDTQYFGPGTRLTVL.

Many counts were recorded for this clonotype. The V gene is TRBV5-1, the J gene TRBJ2-7, with D perhaps matching TRBD1 (7 bases). The length of the CDR3 is 14 residues. Trimming pared 2 bases from V and 5 bases from J, leaving 14 bases between. Germline-derived CDR1 and CDR2 are SGHRS and YFSETQ. The CDR3 region is CASSLQGSSDEQYF. CDR3 nucleotide sequence: TGCGCCAGCAGCTTACAGGGGTCTAGCGACGAGCAGTACTTC.

This clonotype showed up many times. The chain employs TRBV4-1 and TRBJ1-1; 7 bases agree with TRBD1. Trimming cost V 4 bases and J 0 bases; bases outside gene matches: 5. Per the germline V gene, CDR1 is MGHRA and CDR2 is YSYEKL. There are 15 residues in the CDR3. The CDR3 nucleotides read TGCGCCAGCAGCCGGGACAGCCTCATGAACACTGAAGCTTTCTTT. Amino acids: CASSRDSLMNTEAFF.

There are many counts of this clonotype. CDR3 amino acids: CASSYSTGRGNYGYTF. As DNA, the CDR3 is TGTGCCAGCAGTTACTCAACAGGGCGGGGAAACTATGGCTACACCTTC. The chain is built from TRBV6-5 and TRBJ1-2, with D tentatively TRBD1 (6 bases). The germline V gene encodes CDR1 MNHEY and CDR2 SVGAGI. CDR3 length: 16 residues. The V end lost 0 bases, the J end lost 2 bases, and 13 bases lay between the germline ends.

Concerning this clonotype: One base away lies a much larger clone, so this may be a sequencing read error. This chain links TRBV20-1 with TRBJ1-3, with a weak D call TRBD1 (6 bases). This CDR3 is built from 13 residues. Germline V lookup: CDR1 DFQATT, CDR2 SNEGSKA (reference sequence). The CDR3 spells CSAREGRGNTMYF. The CDR3 DNA reads TGCAGTGCTAGAGAGGGCAGGGGAAACACCATGTATTTT.